This record looks at one TCR beta chain sequence and its context. What antigen it recognizes has not been identified. The input lacks base qualities; no much larger clone sits a single base away. The data originate from a study of shared clonotypes between healthy human individuals (dated by TCRdb to the early 2020s). Looking at the study overall: The cohort comprised two women and a few men aged 18 to 49 years. For each donor, CD4 naive and CD4 memory were each given three plates, CD8 naive was given two plates, and CD8 memory was given one plate. To estimate repertoire size and how much clonotypes are shared between individuals, the study performed deep sequencing of blood TCR repertoires from a few healthy adults. Different laboratories and diverse techniques were used to prepare libraries and sequence TCR repertoires, to increase sequencing depth and limit assay-specific biases. Between about 0.8 and 9.5 billion PBMCs per donor were obtained by leukapheresis.

Study-level results and caveats: Across several donors, roughly 5.1% of naive CD4, over 3% of naive CD8, around 2.1% of memory CD4, and under 0.45% of memory CD8 clonotypes were shared. Sampling was limited to blood, and TCR repertoires in tissue likely differ from TCR repertoires in blood. Rarefaction of sorted-subset datasets indicated incomplete sequencing despite the large sequencing depth. Compared with non-shared clonotypes, the clonotypes found in all four sorted-subset donors had higher generation probabilities. Naive subsets generally had larger estimated clonotype richness than memory subsets did. Based on pairwise subsampling, the degree of clonotype sharing among donors was expected to be affected by sequencing depth. The genetic and exposure-history diversity represented was limited by the small number of donors.

CD8 naive samples were CD45RO-negative cells positively selected for CCR7, giving a CD45RA+CCR7+ population that excluded TemRA cells. The donors were healthy, HIV-negative adults who had no recently reported acute infections or vaccinations. Every donor was a Caucasian adult residing in Nashville, Tennessee, USA. Blood was collected by leukapheresis, and PBMCs were isolated by Ficoll-Histopaque density gradient centrifugation and then cryopreserved in liquid nitrogen vapor phase. Analytical flow cytometry was used to check the purity and quantity of every magnetically sorted T cell population. Genomic DNA was isolated from every sorted fraction and measured by UV absorbance on a Nanodrop 2000c. Trimmed from V: 3 bases; trimmed from J: 5 bases; junction bases lacking a gene match: 7. CDR1 and CDR2 were assigned from the germline V gene (reference sequence) as MNHEY and SMNVEV. Including cysteine and phenylalanine, the CDR3 has 15 amino acids. Only the CDR3 region is kept as DNA, spanning 45 bases read in frame from base 1.

TCR CDR3 regions were amplified from genomic DNA by multiplex PCR using the deep immunoSEQ assay. Extracted genomic DNA from each cell subset was spread evenly across all wells of several immunoSEQ 96-well plates, with each plate serving as a replicate. For sorted subsets, each replicate PCR was loaded with 200 ng genomic DNA, equivalent to 25,000 to 35,000 T cell genomes. The purified libraries were quantified using a Qubit 3.0 fluorometer, sized with a Bioanalyzer 2100, and then quantified again using the KAPA Library Quantification kit. Every immunoSEQ 96-well plate was sequenced on a separate single-read 150-cycle Illumina NextSeq 550 flow cell. In the authors' own workflow: The immunoSEQ output contained only junctional sequences without quality scores, so filtering could not match that applied to full-length reads. Sequences were annotated with PyIR, a Python wrapper for IgBLAST v1.9, using IMGT germline references to assign V/J genes and CDR3. Reads with weak V/J assignments (E-value above 1e-6), missing CDR3, stop codons, out-of-frame junctions, or ambiguous translated residues were removed. V3J clonotypes were defined by identical inferred V gene, J gene, and CDR3 amino acid sequence. Percentage overlap between repertoires was computed as shared unique clonotypes divided by the size of the smaller repertoire. Three approaches were used to assess repertoire richness: RTK rarefaction, the Chao1 estimator, and Recon v2.1 estimates of unobserved clonotypes. For all TCRbeta clonotypes obtained by the gDNA method from a few donors, generation probabilities were computed with OLGA. TCRdb's version of the immuneACCESS table is confined to in-frame rearrangements and falls short of the full clone set. An unresolved V gene accounts for under half of the shortfall where checked; the remainder is of unknown origin. D and trimming come from the DNA, and the V and J calls and clone size come from that table. The sample has about 2.1 million clones on record, 90% to 95% of them singletons. Approximately 1.7% of the sample is taken by the ten largest.

The specimen was naive CD8+ T cells from PBMCs. The cell subset or site label for this specimen denotes: CD45RA+CCR7+. The origin of this receptor is a man aged 18 to 30 in good health. Some clones in this sample may be carry-over from other donors' samples. The sequence joins TRBV27 to TRBJ2-5; 9 bases in the junction line up with TRBD2. The CDR3: CASSFIAGAFETQYF. The nucleotides read TGTGCCAGCAGTTTTATAGCGGGAGCGTTCGAGACCCAGTACTTC.